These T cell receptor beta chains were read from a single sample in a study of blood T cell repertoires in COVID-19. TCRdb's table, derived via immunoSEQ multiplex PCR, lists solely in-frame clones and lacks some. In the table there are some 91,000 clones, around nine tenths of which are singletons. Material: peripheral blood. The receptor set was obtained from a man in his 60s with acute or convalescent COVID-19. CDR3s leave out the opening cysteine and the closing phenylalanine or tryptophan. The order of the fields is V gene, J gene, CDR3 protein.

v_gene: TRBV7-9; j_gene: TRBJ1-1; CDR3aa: ASSLNQGGTEAF
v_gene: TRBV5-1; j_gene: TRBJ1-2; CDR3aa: ASSLTTGNYGYT
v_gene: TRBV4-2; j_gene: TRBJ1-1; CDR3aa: ASSQPDRDTEAF
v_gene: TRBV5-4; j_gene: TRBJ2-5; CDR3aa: ASSQGGGGGGETQY
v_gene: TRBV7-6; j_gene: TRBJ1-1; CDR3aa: ASSTAGNTEAF
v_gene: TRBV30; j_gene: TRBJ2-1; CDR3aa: AWSVGTSGYSYNEQF
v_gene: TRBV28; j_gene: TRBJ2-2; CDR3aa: ASNMERGGRTGELF
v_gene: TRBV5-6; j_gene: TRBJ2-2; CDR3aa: ASSLVQGDTGELF
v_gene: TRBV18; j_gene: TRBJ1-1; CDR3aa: ASSPDLSGAF
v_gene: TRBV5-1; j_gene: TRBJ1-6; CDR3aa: ASSGGDGTYNSPLH
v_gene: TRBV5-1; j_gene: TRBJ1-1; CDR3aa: ASSLGRWDTEAF
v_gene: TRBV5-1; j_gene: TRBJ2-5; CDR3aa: ASTPQTLQETQY
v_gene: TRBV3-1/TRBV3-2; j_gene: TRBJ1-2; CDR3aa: ASSQRGGGYGYT
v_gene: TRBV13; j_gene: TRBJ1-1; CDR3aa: ASSQSFLWTEEAF
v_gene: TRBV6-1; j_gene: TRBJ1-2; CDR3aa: ASGDRDNYGYT
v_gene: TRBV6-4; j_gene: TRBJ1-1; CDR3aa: ASSVEGADTEAF
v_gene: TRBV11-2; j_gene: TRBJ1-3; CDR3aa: ASSQGTRGNTIY